Sequencing of this T cell receptor beta chain was carried out in a study of shared clonotypes between healthy human individuals. Profiled with immunoSEQ multiplex PCR; TCRdb holds only in-frame clones, not every one. The data hold 330,000 or so clones, with roughly 70% observed a single time. This CDR3 comprises 14 residues. Trimming removed 2 bases from V and 2 bases from J, with 4 bases in between. CDR1 and CDR2 (germline): SEHNR, FQNEAQ (reference sequence). The clonotype originates from a man aged 25-45 years in good health. The sequenced material came from memory CD4+ T cells sorted from blood. Stated subset: CD45RA-negative fraction. V and J are TRBV7-9 and TRBJ2-6; no clear D gene. The CDR3 sequence is CASSLSAGANVLTF. The CDR3 DNA reads as TGTGCCAGCAGCTTATCTGCTGGGGCCAACGTCCTGACTTTC.